This TCR beta chain was captured in a study of HIV-infected children after antiretroviral therapy interruption. Notes on the study in general: Naive CD4+ CDR3 sharing between time points fell after interruption began.

Treatment reported: PENTA 11 planned treatment interruption arm or continuous ART arm. This clonotype was seen many times. Its antigen is undetermined. The V gene's germline CDR1 is MNHEY and CDR2 SVGAGI. There are 15 residues in the CDR3. After removal of 4 bases from V and 3 bases from J, the junction contained 8 bases not matched to a gene. Unique molecular identifiers were included in an RNA-based 3' RACE TCR library. TCRdb redid the calling of the 3' RACE reads with MiXCR, one entry per CDR3 protein. The repertoire has 70,000 to 90,000 distinct CDR3 sequences, about 7.2% of them found once; the top ten carry 0.85% to 1.3%.

The source is a pool of human donors with HIV. The chain uses TRBV6-5 and TRBJ2-7; 8 bases map to TRBD2. The sequenced sample was CD45RA+ CD4+ T cells from PBMCs, pooled from several time points, obtained from a donor given antiretroviral therapy, either interrupted or continuous. Specified subset: naive CD4+ CD45RA+ CD45RO- T cells. Here the CDR3 DNA reads TGTGCCAGCAGTTGGACCGGGACTAGGGACTACGAGCAGTACTTC. Translated, it gives CASSWTGTRDYEQYF.